This T cell receptor beta chain appears in the sequencing data of a study of T cells in tumors after PD-1 blockade. At the level of the study: Mean per blood sample: 113,528 templates (roughly 22,000-270,000), about 40,000 unique clonotypes.

Notes on the study in general: Some novel exhausted tumor clones appeared in pre-treatment blood, suggesting peripheral recruitment.

The CDR3 consists of 15 residues. The V end lost 1 base, the J end lost 0 bases, and 10 bases lay between the germline ends. CDR1 and CDR2 from the germline V gene are SGHRS and YFSETQ. Input was roughly 616 ng to 6,500 ng of genomic DNA from tumor or blood. Libraries were prepared by immunoSEQ multiplex PCR; TCRdb keeps only in-frame clonotypes and omits some of them. The sample lists around 50,000 clones, nearly 80% occurring once. As for this clone: Antigen specificity is unknown.

This TCR came from a human donor with basal cell carcinoma. The input for sequencing was PBMCs, taken before anti-PD-1 treatment. The chain uses TRBV5-1 and TRBJ1-1; D ambiguous. The CDR3 DNA reads TGCGCCAGCAGCTTGCTTCCGGGTGTGAACACTGAAGCTTTCTTT. Protein product: CASSLLPGVNTEAFF.